What follows are 20 T cell receptor beta chains derived from one specimen sequenced in a study of Graves' ophthalmopathy and Graves' hyperthyroidism. Beta-chain TCR CDR3 regions were amplified from RNA transcripts. HTBI primers were used in a first-round RT-PCR, which preceded a second-round multiplex PCR. TCRdb processed the multiplex PCR reads anew with MiXCR; each CDR3 protein has one entry. The table includes 57,000 or so distinct CDR3 sequences, under 55% detected once. The sequencing sample was made of peripheral blood. These receptors all come from an adult woman with Graves' ophthalmopathy.

This clonotype was seen only a few times. The chain combines TRBV25-1 with TRBJ2-1; TRBD1 matches 10 bases. The germline CDR1 and CDR2 sequences are MGHDK and SYGVNS. This CDR3 region has 15 residues. V trimming: 5 bases; J trimming: 3 bases; junction bases outside the gene matches: 4. CDR3 DNA sequence: TGTGCCAGCAGTCCGGACAGGGGGGACTACAATGAGCAGTTCTTC. Protein product: CASSPDRGDYNEQFF.

The chain employs TRBV9 and TRBJ2-2; 13 nucleotides agree with TRBD2. The V segment lost 0 bases and the J segment 7 bases; nucleotides outside the gene matches: 3. CDR3 length: 16 residues. Germline CDR1 SGDLS, CDR2 YYNGEE. The DNA for the CDR3 is TGTGCCAGCAGCGTAGCTACTAGCGGGAGGGGCGGGGAGCTGTTTTTT. Its protein product is CASSVATSGRGGELFF.

Of note for this clonotype: Just one base apart from a much larger clone, this may be a read error. The chain uses TRBV3-1 and TRBJ2-2; D may be TRBD2 (5 bases). This CDR3 spans 15 amino acids. CDR1 LGHDT and CDR2 YNNKEL come from the germline V gene (reference sequence). Written as DNA, the CDR3 is TGTGCCAGCAGCCAAGATGGTCATCTGGCCGGGGAGCTGTCTTTT. Translating gives CASSQDGHLAGELSF.

With respect to this clonotype: In this CDR3 the conserved last residue, phenylalanine or tryptophan, is missing, so a read error is likely. Because the CDR3's place on the DNA is in doubt, the DNA is left out and the CDR3 is given as listed by TCRdb. This chain connects TRBV24-1 to TRBJ1-3; the DNA was not compared with TRBD1, the D call given in the table. Germline CDR1 and CDR2: KGHDR and SFDVKD. The CDR3 is 10 amino acids long, termini counted. The CDR3 loop reads CATSEQGAHT.

This clonotype was picked up many times. V and J are TRBV20-1 and TRBJ2-4; TRBD1 agrees at 7 bases. This CDR3 region has 15 residues. With V trimmed by 1 base and J by 1 base, 4 bases remained unmatched. The V gene's germline CDR1 is DFQATT and CDR2 SNEGSKA (reference sequence). CDR3 in amino acids: CSARAAGGAKNIQYF. The DNA for the CDR3 is TGCAGTGCTAGAGCGGCAGGGGGTGCCAAAAACATTCAGTACTTC.

This clonotype has ten or more counts. The chain couples TRBV7-6 to TRBJ2-7; D is perhaps TRBD2 (6 bases). V lost 6 bases to trimming and J lost 7 bases, with 25 bases between them. CDR1 and CDR2 (germline): SGHVS, FNYEAQ. The CDR3 runs to 16 residues. The CDR3 DNA reads as TGTGCCAGCAGTTTTCCCGACGGTAGCGGTGCCACGGAGCAGTACTTC. It codes for CASSFPDGSGATEQYF.

The gene calls are TRBV29-1 and TRBJ1-5; possibly TRBD1 for D (5 bases). The CDR3 runs 14 residues. V lost 2 bases, J lost 11 bases, and 19 bases lay in between. The germline CDR1 and CDR2 sequences are SQVTM and ANQGSEA. The CDR3: CSVEFGGVRETQHF. The CDR3 DNA reads TGCAGCGTTGAATTTGGGGGAGTGAGAGAGACCCAGCATTTT.

This clonotype was counted ten times or more. The genes are TRBV6-6 and TRBJ1-2, with D possibly TRBD1 on 6 matching bases. The germline V gene encodes CDR1 MNHNY and CDR2 SVGAGI (reference sequence). The CDR3 contains 16 residues. V was cut by 2 bases and J by 2 bases, with 15 bases left in between. The CDR3 DNA is TGTGCCAGCAGTTACCCGAAGGGGGGGCTCAACTATGGCTACACCTTC. Its protein is CASSYPKGGLNYGYTF.

This clonotype was counted ten times or more. The CDR3 sequence: CASSPPTGTGSDTQYF. The CDR3 DNA sequence: TGTGCCAGCAGTCCACCGACTGGGACAGGGTCAGATACGCAGTATTTT. The chain uses TRBV6-5 and TRBJ2-3; 9 bases agree with TRBD1. Looked up from germline, CDR1 is MNHEY and CDR2 is SVGAGI. This CDR3 has 16 residues. V shed 5 bases and J 4 bases; nucleotides not matched to a gene: 10.

The sample holds many counts of this clonotype. The V and J genes are TRBV20-1 and TRBJ1-4; 8 bases are shared with TRBD1. J was trimmed by 0 bases and V by 0 bases; bases with no gene match: 9. CDR1 and CDR2 (germline): DFQATT, SNEGSKA (reference sequence). The CDR3 loop spans 18 amino acids. CDR3 residues: CSARDPLAGGTTNEKLFF. CDR3 in DNA: TGCAGTGCTAGAGATCCTCTCGCAGGGGGCACAACTAATGAAAAACTGTTTTTT.

The rearrangement joins TRBV12-3 or TRBV12-4 to TRBJ2-5, with 7 bases aligning to TRBD1. The DNA end is a closer match to TRBJ2-7, so the J assignment may be wrong. The CDR3 covers 14 residues. In DNA, the CDR3 is TGTGCCAGCAGCCCACTAGGGACAGAGTACGAGCAGTACTTC. Residues: CASSPLGTEYEQYF.

This clonotype was counted at least ten times. The V and J genes are TRBV5-6 and TRBJ2-4, with D possibly TRBD1 on 5 matching bases. Germline CDR1 and CDR2: SGHDT and YYEEEE. The CDR3 loop spans 13 amino acids. Trimming removed 3 bases from V and 9 bases from J, with 13 bases in between. The CDR3 loop reads CASSSRVFGIQYF. CDR3 DNA: TGTGCCAGCAGCTCCAGGGTGTTTGGCATTCAGTACTTC.

This clonotype was observed at least ten times. CDR3 amino acids: CASSQEAPLVRTDTQYF. The CDR3 nucleotides read TGTGCCAGCAGCCAAGAGGCCCCCTTGGTCCGCACAGATACGCAGTATTTT. The chain couples TRBV3-1 to TRBJ2-3, with D unclear. With 0 bases removed from V and 1 base from J, the gap between germline ends came to 14 bases. CDR3 size: 17 residues. Germline CDR1 and CDR2: LGHDT and YNNKEL (reference sequence).

The rearrangement uses TRBV5-6 and TRBJ2-7; D is uncertain. Germline assignment: CDR1 SGHDT and CDR2 YYEEEE. Trimming cost V 0 bases and J 3 bases, with 10 bases left between them. This CDR3 has 14 amino acids. The DNA for the CDR3 is TGTGCCAGCAGCTTGGGTCCGGCTATCTACGAGCAGTACTTC. Encoded protein: CASSLGPAIYEQYF.

This chain connects TRBV7-8 to TRBJ2-2; the D gene is possibly TRBD1 (5 bases). This CDR3 is 17 amino acids long. Germline V gene sequence: CDR1 SGHVS, CDR2 FQNEAQ. V lost 3 bases, J lost 1 base, and 15 bases lay in between. CDR3 nucleotide sequence: TGTGCCAGCAGCTTGGACACCCGAAATGAGAACACCGGGGAGCTGTTTTTT. Translating it yields CASSLDTRNENTGELFF.

This clonotype showed up many times. The V and J genes are TRBV6-5 and TRBJ2-5, with D perhaps TRBD2 (6 bases). Germline V lookup: CDR1 MNHEY, CDR2 SVGAGI. The CDR3 has 13 amino acids. The ends were cut back, 5 bases at V and 0 bases at J, with 7 bases in the middle. CDR3 protein: CASSRDYQETQYF. The CDR3 bases are TGTGCCAGCAGTAGGGACTACCAAGAGACCCAGTACTTC.

This clonotype was seen repeatedly, ten times or more. The rearrangement links TRBV20-1 to TRBJ2-1, with 11 bases lining up with TRBD2. The CDR3 extends over 14 amino acids. CDR1 is DFQATT, CDR2 SNEGSKA, per germline (reference sequence). The J segment lost 9 bases and the V segment lost 5 bases, leaving 9 bases of the junction unmatched. The CDR3 loop reads CSAPTSGSGGEQFF. CDR3 DNA: TGCAGTGCTCCCACTAGCGGGAGCGGGGGTGAGCAGTTCTTC.

This chain's CDR3 is CASSSPRTANSYEQYF. The CDR3 region has the DNA TGTGCCAGCAGTTCCCCCCGGACAGCAAACTCCTACGAGCAGTACTTC. V usage is TRBV7-2 and J usage is TRBJ2-7; possible D gene TRBD1, 6 bases. CDR1 and CDR2 (germline): SGHTA, FQGNSA. The CDR3 consists of 16 residues. Trimming pared 6 bases from V and 0 bases from J, leaving 18 bases between.

The sample holds one count of this clonotype. The rearrangement links TRBV6-4 to TRBJ1-5; the D gene is possibly TRBD1 (5 bases). V lost 6 bases and J lost 3, with 18 bases in between. From germline, CDR1 is MRHNA and CDR2 SNTAGT. The CDR3 is 16 amino acids. The CDR3 protein is CASSPTGRRDNQPQHF. DNA of the CDR3: TGTGCCAGCAGCCCTACAGGACGGAGAGACAATCAGCCCCAGCATTTT.

This CDR3 is CASSLETSGRDYEQYF. As DNA, the CDR3 is TGTGCCAGCAGCTTAGAAACTAGCGGGAGGGATTACGAGCAGTACTTC. V is TRBV7-2 and J is TRBJ2-7, with TRBD2 identical over 13 bases. The trim removed 1 base at V and 4 bases at J, leaving 4 bases unmatched. CDR1 and CDR2 from the germline V gene are SGHTA and FQGNSA. The CDR3 is 16 residues long.